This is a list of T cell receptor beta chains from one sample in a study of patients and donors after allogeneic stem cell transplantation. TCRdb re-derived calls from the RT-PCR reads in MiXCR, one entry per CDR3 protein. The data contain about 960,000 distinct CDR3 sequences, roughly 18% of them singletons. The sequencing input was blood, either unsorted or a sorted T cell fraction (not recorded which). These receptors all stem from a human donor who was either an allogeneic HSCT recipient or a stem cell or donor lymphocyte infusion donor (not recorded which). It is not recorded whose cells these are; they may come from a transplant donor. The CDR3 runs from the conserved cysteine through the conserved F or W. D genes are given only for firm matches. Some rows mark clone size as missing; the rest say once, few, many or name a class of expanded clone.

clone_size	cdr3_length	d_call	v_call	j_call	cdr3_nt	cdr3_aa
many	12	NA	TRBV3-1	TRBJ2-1	TGTGCCAGCAGCCGTGAGGTCAATGAGCAGTTCTTC	CASSREVNEQFF
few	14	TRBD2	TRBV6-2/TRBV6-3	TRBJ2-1	TGTGCCAGCAGTTACGGGGGGGAGTACAATGAGCAGTTCTTC	CASSYGGEYNEQFF
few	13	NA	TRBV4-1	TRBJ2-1	TGCGCCAGCAGCCAAATTCTAGCGCGTGAGCAGTTCTTC	CASSQILAREQFF
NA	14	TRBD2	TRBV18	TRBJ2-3	TGTGCCAGCTCACCCGGGGGGAGCCTAGATACGCAGTATTTT	CASSPGGSLDTQYF
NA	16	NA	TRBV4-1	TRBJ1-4	TGCGCCAGCAGCCAAGAAGGACGGGGAGGTCGAGAAAAACTGTTTTTT	CASSQEGRGGREKLFF
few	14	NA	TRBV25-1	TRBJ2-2	TGTGCCAGCAGTGGGGTTAGGGGCGCCGGGGAGCTGTTTTTT	CASSGVRGAGELFF
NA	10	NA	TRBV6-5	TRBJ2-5	TGTGCCGCCGGTTCGGGGACCCAGTACTTC	CAAGSGTQYF
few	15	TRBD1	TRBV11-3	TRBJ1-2	TGTGCCAGCAGCCAACGGACAGGGCTCTCCTATGGCTACACCTTC	CASSQRTGLSYGYTF
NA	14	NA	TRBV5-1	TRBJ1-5	TGCGCCAGCAGCTTGGTGGGGGGAGGTCGGCCCCAGCATTTT	CASSLVGGGRPQHF
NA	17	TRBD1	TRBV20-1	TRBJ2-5	TGCAGTGCTAGAGTACCCAAACCGGGACAGGGGGGAGAGACCCAGTACTTC	CSARVPKPGQGGETQYF
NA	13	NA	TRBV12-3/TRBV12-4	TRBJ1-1	TGTGCCAGCACCATTTCAGGGAACACTGAAGCTTTCTTT	CASTISGNTEAFF
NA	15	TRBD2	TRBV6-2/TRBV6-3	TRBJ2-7	TGTGCCAGCAGTTACTCAACTAGCGGGGCCTACGAGCAGTACTTC	CASSYSTSGAYEQYF
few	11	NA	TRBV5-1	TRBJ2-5	TGCGCCAGCAGAAGTGGCGGGACCCAGTACTTC	CASRSGGTQYF
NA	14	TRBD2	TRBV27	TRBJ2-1	TGTGCCAGCAGTTTTGTGGGGGAGGGCGATGAGCAGTTCTTC	CASSFVGEGDEQFF
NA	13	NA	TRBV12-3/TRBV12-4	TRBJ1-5	TGTGCCAGCAGCCTAAGGGTCGAGGGGCCCCAGCATTTT	CASSLRVEGPQHF
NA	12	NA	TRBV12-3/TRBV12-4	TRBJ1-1	TGTGCCAGCAGCCAAGTTGGGCATGGGGCTTTCTTT	CASSQVGHGAFF
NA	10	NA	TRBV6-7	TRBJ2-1	TGTGCCAGTCTGTACAATGAGCAGTTCTTC	CASLYNEQFF
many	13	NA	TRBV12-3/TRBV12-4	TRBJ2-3	TGTGCCAGCAGACCCTCAGGGACAGATACGCAGTATTTT	CASRPSGTDTQYF